The clone carrying this T cell receptor beta chain has a count of ten or more. The germline gives CDR1 MNHEY, CDR2 SMNVEV (reference sequence). The CDR3 is 13 amino acids. Germline trimming cut 6 bases from V and 4 bases from J; bases unmatched to any gene: 0. This sample is part of a study of T and B cells in COVID-19 patients. BIOMED2 TRB-A/B primer pools were used in multiplex TRB PCR. One entry per CDR3 protein, called by TCRdb with MiXCR from the multiplex PCR reads. The sample holds some 14,000 distinct CDR3 sequences; 28% are singletons and the top ten take approximately 6.3%. Blood genomic DNA input for TRB amplification was 250-500 ng.

The chain is built from TRBV27 and TRBJ2-7; 13 positions agree with TRBD2. This TCR was sampled from a human donor who had recovered from COVID-19. The sample taken for sequencing was blood. CDR3 amino acids: CASRLAGGYEQYF. The CDR3 DNA is TGTGCCAGCAGACTAGCGGGAGGGTACGAGCAGTACTTC.